This T cell receptor beta chain originates from a study of T cell repertoires in cytomegalovirus infection. Regarding the study as a whole: HLA-C-restricted CMV clonotypes gave the most frequent clonotype in two of eight donors.

Worth noting for this clonotype: Its target is not known.

TCRdb redid the calling of the reads with MiXCR, one entry per CDR3 protein. The top ten clones hold around 15% of a sample with roughly 990,000 distinct CDR3 sequences, under 40% of them seen once. Germline lookup yields CDR1 SGHRS and CDR2 YFSETQ. V trimming: 2 bases; J trimming: 1 base; junction bases outside the gene matches: 2. The CDR3 totals 15 residues. Sequenced here: cultured CD8+ T cells from PBMCs, sampled from culture after CMV antigen stimulation. The sequence derives from a human donor in good health (CMV status not recorded). Some clones in this sample may be carry-over from other donors' samples. V and J are TRBV5-1 and TRBJ2-3; 9 positions agree with TRBD2. CDR3 coding DNA: TGCGCCAGCAGCTTCCAGCGGGGGGGCACAGATACGCAGTATTTT. Residues: CASSFQRGGTDTQYF.